Each of the 3 T cell receptor beta chains below was sequenced from the same sample in a study of Ad26.COV2.S vaccination and SARS-CoV-2 variants. Libraries were prepared by immunoSEQ multiplex PCR; TCRdb keeps only in-frame clonotypes and omits some of them. The profile covers roughly 380,000 clones, with 92% appearing a single time and under 4% taken by the ten largest. The sequenced sample was peripheral blood, obtained after recovery from COVID-19. The receptors come from a human donor who had recovered from COVID-19.

The V call is TRBV28, the J call TRBJ2-3; 10 bases are shared with TRBD1. The germline V gene has CDR1 MDHEN and CDR2 SYDVKM. The CDR3 totals 18 residues. Losses at the gene ends were 5 bases for V and 2 bases for J; bases not matched to a gene: 13. In nucleotides, the CDR3 is TGTGCCAGCAGTAAAACATATGACAGGGGGCGCGACACAGATACGCAGTATTTT. Its translation is CASSKTYDRGRDTDTQYF.

The V gene is TRBV9, the J gene TRBJ2-2; 10 bases fit TRBD2. There are 16 residues in the CDR3. The junction had 3 bases not matched to a gene; V was cut back by 2 bases and J by 2 bases. Per the germline V gene, CDR1 is SGDLS and CDR2 is YYNGEE. CDR3 residues: CASSVIAGGNTGELFF. The CDR3 coding sequence is TGTGCCAGCAGCGTCATAGCGGGGGGTAACACCGGGGAGCTGTTTTTT.

V usage is TRBV4-1 and J usage is TRBJ1-6; D call uncertain. The ends were cut back, 8 bases at V and 6 bases at J, with 11 bases in the middle. The CDR3 is 13 amino acids. Looked up from germline, CDR1 is MGHRA and CDR2 is YSYEKL. The CDR3 DNA reads as TGCGCCAGCCAGGAACAGATTAATTCACCCCTCCACTTT. Its translation is CASQEQINSPLHF.